This TCR beta chain was captured in a study of T cell changes during pregnancy in multiple sclerosis. TCRdb keeps only in-frame clones here, not all; method: immunoSEQ multiplex PCR. There are 60,000 to 90,000 clones in the sample; about 94% occur only once, and 1.5% to 2% lies in the top ten. The germline gives CDR1 MDHEN, CDR2 SYDVKM. J gave up 4 bases and V 5 bases, and 9 bases lay outside the gene matches. There are 16 residues in the CDR3. This sequence originates from a female donor in good health, enrolled as a control in a pregnancy study. The chain couples TRBV28 to TRBJ2-5; 11 bases are shared with TRBD2. The starting material was peripheral blood, obtained in the first trimester of pregnancy. The DNA of the CDR3 is TGTGCCAGCAGTCCCCTGCTAGCGGGAGGTCGAGAGACCCAGTACTTC. Residues: CASSPLLAGGRETQYF.